The clone carrying this T cell receptor beta chain was recorded many times. Its specificity is not known. This CDR3 has 13 amino acids. V lost 4 bases, J lost 3 bases, and 0 bases stayed unmatched. CDR1 is LGHDT and CDR2 is YNNKEL in the germline V gene (reference sequence). Sample barcodes and UMIs were carried by the TCR alpha and TCR beta cDNA libraries that 5'RACE generated with constant-segment primers. Each CDR3 protein is one row after TCRdb ran MiXCR on the 5' RACE reads. The table shows some 150,000 distinct CDR3 sequences, with about 6.1% occurring only once. This sample was included in a study of T-cell memory formation after mild COVID-19. About the study: Most TCR clusters belonged to a single donor. Overall study results and limits: The SARS-CoV-2 specificity of second-wave clones reaching peak at day 37 remained unverified. Day 15 to 85 contracting clones showed balanced CD4/CD8; day 15 to 37 expanders favored CD4+.

The chain uses TRBV3-1 and TRBJ2-7, with 10 bases identical to TRBD2. Sequenced input: PBMCs or a T cell subset sorted from them (not recorded which). The clonotype comes from an adult woman who had mild COVID-19 (a few samples of this study predate the infection). Cell type and time point are not known. The CDR3: CASSRTSGYEQYF. CDR3 DNA sequence: TGTGCCAGCAGCCGGACTAGCGGCTACGAGCAGTACTTC.